A selection of T cell receptor beta chains follows, all from one sample in a study of Ad26.COV2.S vaccination and SARS-CoV-2 variants. Some clones are missing from TCRdb's copy, which holds only in-frame ones; the method was immunoSEQ multiplex PCR. This sample has more than 300,000 clones, with approximately 90% found just once. Sequenced here: peripheral blood, sampled in a trial of Ad26.COV2.S vaccine versus placebo. Source of these receptors: a person between 18 and 65 years old who received the Ad26.COV2.S COVID-19 vaccine or a placebo. Both conserved end residues are part of each CDR3. A D gene is named only where the DNA matches it firmly. Part of the rows lack a size; the others show once, few, many or a class for expanded clones.

d_gene | j_gene | abundance | v_gene | CDR3nt | CDR3aa
- | TRBJ2-7 | - | TRBV6-2/TRBV6-3 | TGTGCCAGCAGTCGTGGGCTACCGGCTGCCGAGCAGTACTTC | CASSRGLPAAEQYF
TRBD1 | TRBJ1-1 | - | TRBV6-1 | TGTGCCAGCAGTGACAGGGGGTACGGCACTGAAGCTTTCTTT | CASSDRGYGTEAFF
TRBD2 | TRBJ2-1 | - | TRBV18 | TGTGCCAGCTCACCACCGGGACTAGACTACAATGAGCAGTTCTTC | CASSPPGLDYNEQFF
- | TRBJ2-3 | - | TRBV7-9 | TGTGCCAGCAGCTTTAGTATAGCGGACACAGATACGCAGTATTTT | CASSFSIADTDTQYF
- | TRBJ2-1 | - | TRBV19 | TGTGCCAGTAGTATGAGCAGGGAAGACAATGAGCAGTTCTTC | CASSMSREDNEQFF
- | TRBJ2-3 | - | TRBV11-2 | TGTGCCAGCAGCTTTGGGGGATCAGATACGCAGTATTTT | CASSFGGSDTQYF
TRBD1 | TRBJ1-3 | - | TRBV7-9 | TGTGCCAGCAGCTTAAGGGGACAGTACTCTGGAAACACCATATATTTT | CASSLRGQYSGNTIYF
TRBD1 | TRBJ1-1 | few | TRBV2 | TGTGCCAGCAGTACAGGGGTGGCTAGAGCCACTGAAGCTTTCTTT | CASSTGVARATEAFF
TRBD2 | TRBJ2-7 | few | TRBV5-4 | TGTGCCAGCAGCTCGGGACTAGCGGGATACGAGCAGTACTTC | CASSSGLAGYEQYF
- | TRBJ1-2 | few | TRBV5-6 | TGTGCCAGCAGCTTGCTGCAGGGCGGCTATGGCTACACCTTC | CASSLLQGGYGYTF
- | TRBJ2-7 | - | TRBV7-8 | TGTGCCAGCAGCTTAGGGGGCCTCGGGAATGACGAGCAGTACTTC | CASSLGGLGNDEQYF
- | TRBJ1-1 | - | TRBV2 | TGTGCCAGCAGTGAACCACGGGAATCGAACACTGAAGCTTTCTTT | CASSEPRESNTEAFF
TRBD2 | TRBJ2-4 | - | TRBV18 | TGTGCCAGCTCACCATTTGGCGGGAGGGGAGACATTCAGTACTTC | CASSPFGGRGDIQYF
TRBD2 | TRBJ2-7 | - | TRBV6-1 | TGTGCCAGCAGTGAAGCAACTAGCGAACCTTACGAGCAGTACTTC | CASSEATSEPYEQYF
TRBD1 | TRBJ1-5 | - | TRBV2 | TGTGCCAGCAGTGTCCTTGGGACAGGATTAAATCAGCCCCAGCATTTT | CASSVLGTGLNQPQHF
TRBD1 | TRBJ1-6 | - | TRBV7-9 | TGTGCCAGCAGCTTGACAGGGTCTAGCTCACCCCTCCACTTT | CASSLTGSSSPLHF
- | TRBJ2-7 | - | TRBV15 | TGTGCCACCAGCAGAGAGGTCCCTGCTGAAGGGGAGCAGTACTTC | CATSREVPAEGEQYF
- | TRBJ1-6 | - | TRBV7-9 | TGTGCCAGCAGCTTTCGGGTCCGCCTTAAGCTCTCCTATAATTCACCCCTCCACTTT | CASSFRVRLKLSYNSPLHF
- | TRBJ1-4 | - | TRBV29-1 | TGCAGCGTTGGATCGGTAAAAAAACTGTTTTTT | CSVGSVKKLFF
- | TRBJ1-2 | once | TRBV4-1 | TGCGCCAGCAGCCAAGATTTGGGGGGCAGGGTGACCTTC | CASSQDLGGRVTF
- | TRBJ1-1 | - | TRBV9 | TGTGCCAGCAGCCCTCGGGGCAGCCCGAACACTGAAGCTTTCTTT | CASSPRGSPNTEAFF
- | TRBJ2-7 | - | TRBV7-9 | TGTGCCAGCAGCCCGCTCCCTAGCGCCGAGTACGAGCAGTACTTC | CASSPLPSAEYEQYF
- | TRBJ1-2 | - | TRBV4-1 | TGCGCCAGCAGAGCGGACGGCACCCTCTATGGCTACACCTTC | CASRADGTLYGYTF
- | TRBJ2-2 | - | TRBV28 | TGTGCCAGCAGTTTGCGCGCCGGGGAGCTGTTTTTT | CASSLRAGELFF
- | TRBJ1-2 | - | TRBV6-2/TRBV6-3 | TGTGCCAGCAGTTACTCTGCAGGGGTTAACTATGGCTACACCTTC | CASSYSAGVNYGYTF
- | TRBJ2-3 | - | TRBV15 | TGTGCCACCAGCGGCTCCTACACAGATACGCAGTATTTT | CATSGSYTDTQYF
- | TRBJ2-6 | - | TRBV6-2/TRBV6-3 | TGTGCCAGCAGTTATTCCGGGACCCCAGCTCCTCCTGGGGCCAACGTCCTGACTTTC | CASSYSGTPAPPGANVLTF
TRBD1 | TRBJ2-1 | - | TRBV15 | TGTGCCACCAGCAGAGACTGGACAGGGGTTAACAATGAGCAGTTCTTC | CATSRDWTGVNNEQFF
- | TRBJ1-2 | few | TRBV20-1 | TGCAGTGCTAGTACTTTCGGGGGGCGTCGCCATGGCTACACCTTC | CSASTFGGRRHGYTF
- | TRBJ2-1 | - | TRBV11-2 | TGTGCCAGCAGCCCTGTCCCGGGGACGTCCTACAATGAGCAGTTCTTC | CASSPVPGTSYNEQFF
TRBD1 | TRBJ2-2 | - | TRBV19 | TGTGCCAGTAGTCTTGGGACAGGGATCGGGGAGCTGTTTTTT | CASSLGTGIGELFF
TRBD2 | TRBJ2-1 | - | TRBV2 | TGTGCCAGCAGTGAAGTAGGTAGCGGGTACTCCTACAATGAGCAGTTCTTC | CASSEVGSGYSYNEQFF
TRBD2 | TRBJ2-1 | - | TRBV15 | TGTGCCACCAGCAGAGCTTTTGGCGGGGGGGGCAATGAGCAGTTCTTC | CATSRAFGGGGNEQFF
- | TRBJ1-2 | - | TRBV6-5 | TGTGCCAGCAGTATACGACAGCCATCGGGCTATGGCTACACCTTC | CASSIRQPSGYGYTF
- | TRBJ2-1 | - | TRBV28 | TGTGCCAGCAGTTTGGGTGGGGGCCAAAATGAGCAGTTCTTC | CASSLGGGQNEQFF
TRBD2 | TRBJ2-3 | - | TRBV7-2 | TGTGCCAGCAGCACACTAGCGGGGGGCCCCACAGATACGCAGTATTTT | CASSTLAGGPTDTQYF
TRBD2 | TRBJ2-3 | few | TRBV5-5 | TGTGCCAGCAGCAAACTAGCGGCTAGCACAGATACGCAGTATTTT | CASSKLAASTDTQYF
- | TRBJ1-1 | - | TRBV19 | TGTGCCAGTAGTATCGGTAGTTCTGCGAACACTGAAGCTTTCTTT | CASSIGSSANTEAFF
- | TRBJ1-2 | - | TRBV5-1 | TGCGCCAGCAGCTTGGGTAGCTATGGCTACACCTTC | CASSLGSYGYTF
- | TRBJ2-5 | - | TRBV5-1 | TGCGCCAGCAGAGCCAGGCCCCGCGCTGAGACCCAGTACTTC | CASRARPRAETQYF
- | TRBJ1-5 | - | TRBV3-1/TRBV3-2 | TGTGCCAGCAGCTCGACCTTGAGCAATCAGCCCCAGCATTTT | CASSSTLSNQPQHF
TRBD1 | TRBJ2-1 | - | TRBV27 | TGTGCCAGCAGTATCCTCCCGGGACAGGGGGCCCATGAGCAGTTCTTC | CASSILPGQGAHEQFF
- | TRBJ1-1 | - | TRBV9 | TGTGCCAGCAGCTCGGTGAAGGGACCCAACACTGAAGCTTTCTTT | CASSSVKGPNTEAFF
TRBD2 | TRBJ2-5 | - | TRBV7-3 | TGTGCCAGCAGCCTTGTACCGGGACTAGCGGGAAAGTTCCAAGAGACCCAGTACTTC | CASSLVPGLAGKFQETQYF
- | TRBJ1-2 | - | TRBV3-1/TRBV3-2 | TGTGCCAGCAGCCAAGCACAGGGCGTTGGCTACACCTTC | CASSQAQGVGYTF
- | TRBJ2-7 | - | TRBV3-1/TRBV3-2 | TGTGCCAGCAGCCAGGGTGGGAGCTTCTACGAGCAGTACTTC | CASSQGGSFYEQYF
- | TRBJ1-1 | - | TRBV9 | TGTGCCAGCAGCGTAGGGGGCAGGGGAAGGGTTTTCTTT | CASSVGGRGRVFF
- | TRBJ1-6 | - | TRBV6-1 | TGTGCCAGCAGTGAAGCAAGGATTGGCAGAAATAACGACCCCCTCCACTTT | CASSEARIGRNNDPLHF
- | TRBJ1-4 | - | TRBV4-1 | TGCGCCAGCAGCCAAGAGCCAGCACCTAATGAAAAACTGTTTTTT | CASSQEPAPNEKLFF
TRBD1 | TRBJ2-3 | - | TRBV19 | TGTGCCACCCGAGACAGGGCTTCAGATACGCAGTATTTT | CATRDRASDTQYF
- | TRBJ1-6 | - | TRBV2 | TGTGCCAGCAGGAGGACGTCGGCAAATTCACCCCTCCACTTT | CASRRTSANSPLHF
TRBD1 | TRBJ2-2 | - | TRBV9 | TGTGCCAGCAGCGCGGGACAGGTGAACACCGGGGAGCTGTTTTTT | CASSAGQVNTGELFF
- | TRBJ1-5 | - | TRBV5-6 | TGTGCCAGCAGCTTGTGGCAGGGTAAGAGTACCCAGCATTTT | CASSLWQGKSTQHF